The T cell receptor beta chain under discussion was sequenced for a study of blood T cell repertoires in COVID-19. Across the study: Researchers got acute and convalescent COVID-19 samples from the United States, Italy and Spain. PBMCs, B-cell-depleted T cells, or T cells were the source of the cDNA or gDNA that made up the material.

Germline V lookup: CDR1 SGHRS, CDR2 YFSETQ. Trimming took off 0 bases at V and 2 bases at J, with 9 bases between the two ends. This CDR3 spans 15 amino acids. Authors' data handling: Amplified reference gene primers provided the basis for estimating nucleated cell counts. The table came from immunoSEQ multiplex PCR; TCRdb's copy has only in-frame clones and leaves some out. D and trimming were read from the DNA, whereas the V and J calls and clone size are those reported in that table. The sample has 150,000 to 200,000 clones; 88% are singletons. This receptor was identified in a human donor in a cohort sampled during active COVID-19. Sequencing input: peripheral blood. The chain carries TRBV5-1 and TRBJ1-5, with D unclear. The CDR3 is CASSLEPERNQPQHF. CDR3 DNA sequence: TGCGCCAGCAGCTTGGAACCCGAGCGCAATCAGCCCCAGCATTTT.